These T cell receptor beta chains were read from a single sample in a study of regulatory T cells in long-lasting Graves disease. TCRdb passed the multiplex PCR reads through MiXCR, listing each CDR3 protein once. The table lists about 420,000 distinct CDR3 sequences, about a sixth of them singletons. This same sample was also part of a study on T cells in Graves' hyperthyroidism and ophthalmopathy.

This specimen consisted of peripheral blood mononuclear cells (PBMCs), obtained at new diagnosis, from a patient treated with antithyroid drugs. These receptors all stem from a woman aged 18 to 35 with Graves disease. Both conserved end residues are part of each CDR3.

>TRBJ2-7|TRBV20-1
CSAIRRGLDYEQYF
>TRBJ2-3|TRBV7-6
CASSLSGRGFGDTQYF
>TRBJ2-3|TRBV20-1
CSARLGDTQYF
>TRBJ2-3|TRBV25-1
CASSEYKGQGATDTQYF
>TRBJ1-3|TRBV6-2/TRBV6-3
CASSPRQGVTGNTIYF
>TRBJ2-7|TRBV2
CASSATGTKPNEQYF
>TRBJ2-7|TRBV4-1
CASSQGVRTSYEQYF
>TRBJ2-3|TRBV7-9
CASSLTLGDTDTQYF
>TRBJ2-7|TRBV6-2/TRBV6-3
CASSQRGQNSYEQYF
>TRBJ1-3|TRBV3-1
CASSHGAGNTIYF
>TRBJ1-4|TRBV20-1
CSARDSGSPVKLFF
>TRBJ2-7|TRBV28
CASSLWPQGEAEQYF
>TRBJ2-5|TRBV2
CASSTSTETQYF
>TRBJ2-2|TRBV18
CASSPRLLGQNTGELFF
>TRBJ1-2|TRBV27
CASSSDGYGYTF
>TRBJ2-7|TRBV7-2
CASSFMVGASYEQYF
>TRBJ2-3|TRBV12-3/TRBV12-4
CASTRRTSGKTDTQYF
>TRBJ1-1|TRBV7-8
CASSLTRSEAFF
>TRBJ1-5|TRBV30
CAWSGKGSQPQHF
>TRBJ2-3|TRBV4-2
CASSQGIAGLSTDTQYF
>TRBJ1-5|TRBV12-3/TRBV12-4
CASTLRGTGEQPQHF
>TRBJ2-3|TRBV5-1
CASSLFRSGNLLTDTQYF
>TRBJ2-1|TRBV11-2
CASSLAMRGSYFYNEQFF
>TRBJ2-7|TRBV24-1
CATSDGGEQYF
>TRBJ2-2|TRBV11-2
CASSLEVTGPNTGELFF
>TRBJ2-1|TRBV12-3/TRBV12-4
CASSSLAGGGYNEQFF
>TRBJ2-1|TRBV7-9
CASSLWLAGTNEQFF
>TRBJ1-5|TRBV28
CASSLYPGSGEPQHF
>TRBJ2-1|TRBV20-1
CSATGLAGVAQFF
>TRBJ2-5|TRBV7-2
CASSSFGLQETQYF
>TRBJ2-7|TRBV6-1
CASSDSTYEQYF
>TRBJ1-2|TRBV19
CASSLPSSGGYTF
>TRBJ1-1|TRBV19
CASSTMTFLNTEAFF
>TRBJ1-2|TRBV18
CASSPSTGGASGYTF
>TRBJ2-2|TRBV7-9
CASSLLSLGTGELFF
>TRBJ2-1|TRBV24-1
CATSGPNSYNEQFF
>TRBJ1-1|TRBV28
CASYPPPSGNTEAFF
>TRBJ1-2|TRBV20-1
CSADTGQNYGYTF
>TRBJ2-6|TRBV28
CASRPHGANVLTF
>TRBJ2-1|TRBV20-1
CSAREGAREQFF
>TRBJ1-1|TRBV7-2
CASSPQVNTEAFF
>TRBJ1-1|TRBV24-1
CATRGVPGTEAFF
>TRBJ2-3|TRBV7-3
CASSAHTDTQYF
>TRBJ2-7|TRBV20-1
CSASILAGGAYEQYF
>TRBJ2-3|TRBV7-2
CASSLARGSDTQYF
>TRBJ1-6|TRBV9
CASSPSRGDISPLHF
>TRBJ1-2|TRBV27
CASSLAGVNYGYTF
>TRBJ2-1|TRBV11-2
CASSSIPGTGGYNEQFF
>TRBJ2-5|TRBV28
CASSLNLAGGPPETQYF
>TRBJ2-1|TRBV5-1
CASRGRPSGSDEQFF
>TRBJ2-1|TRBV20-1
CSARTAPFRDEQFF
>TRBJ2-3|TRBV15
CATSISPTRDTQYF
>TRBJ2-5|TRBV6-2/TRBV6-3
CASVLGRIQETQYF
>TRBJ2-2|TRBV7-9
CASKQAGPGQGVTTGELFF
>TRBJ1-1|TRBV18
CASSPSVVGRKNTEAFF
>TRBJ2-2|TRBV2
CASSVQGSTGELFF
>TRBJ2-3|TRBV20-1
CSADPSARTSTDTQYF
>TRBJ2-7|TRBV7-2
CASSYSGTSGGTYEQYF